These T cell receptor beta chains were read from a single sample in a study of cytomegalovirus exposure and HLA in healthy donors. Data came from immunoSEQ multiplex PCR; TCRdb stores just in-frame clones and leaves some out. In the table there are about 120,000 clones, about 83% of which are singletons. The sample consisted of PBMCs. Receptor source: a woman aged 25 to 45 in good health and CMV-seronegative. CDR3s include the opening cysteine and the closing phenylalanine or tryptophan. Fields, in order: CDR3 protein, V gene, D gene. The D gene is left open where the match is weak.

CASTKGAREKLFF TRBV5-6 TRBD1
CASSYSRTGGNYGYTF TRBV6-6 TRBD1
CASRLQGSGSPLHF TRBV14 TRBD1
CSVWDNEQFF TRBV29-1 NA
CAWSRSDRGGYTF TRBV30 TRBD1
CASAGGQGYEQYF TRBV10-3 TRBD1
CASSPRQGAYTEAFF TRBV6-1 TRBD1
CASSLTLTGIHEQYF TRBV5-1 TRBD1
CASSPGGRIQETQYF TRBV7-3 NA
CASRQKSNQPQHF TRBV6-5 NA
CSVDTAAYGYTF TRBV29-1 NA
CASSLRASGGYEQFF TRBV7-3 TRBD2
CAWNRGVHEQYF TRBV30 TRBD1
CASSSRDNEQFF TRBV5-6 NA
CASSLAGGPEAFF TRBV5-1 NA
CASRDGQGPYNEQFF TRBV2 TRBD1
CASTPSDRAGSPLHF TRBV6-5 TRBD1
CAWSIRTSVFGEQYF TRBV30 TRBD2
CASSLERRAQHF TRBV7-8 NA
CASSPDRGLSGNTIYF TRBV27 TRBD1
CASSLGQGKFGGYTF TRBV7-2 TRBD1
CASEGAGSSYNEQFF TRBV5-1 NA
CASSIAAGEKLFF TRBV19 NA
CASRRGGKSSNQPQHF TRBV27 NA
CSVVRLDVYNEQFF TRBV29-1 NA
CASSSTVFTEAFF TRBV5-6 NA
CASSLSLAGDGYTF TRBV27 NA
CASSFRDRSTEAFF TRBV11-1 TRBD1